These 18 T cell receptor beta chains originate from one sample sequenced in a study of CD8 T cells in ankylosing spondylitis. Via MiXCR, TCRdb re-called the 5' RACE reads, giving one row per CDR3 protein. The sample yields a few hundred thousand distinct CDR3 sequences, roughly a tenth seen once. Input material: blood, either unsorted or a sorted T cell fraction (not recorded which). These TCRs come from a male donor with ankylosing spondylitis or in good health (not recorded which).

This clonotype was recorded many times. The chain recombines TRBV5-1 with TRBJ2-1; TRBD2 aligns across 8 bases. The CDR3 runs 14 residues. J lost 6 bases, V lost 2 bases, and 4 bases had no gene match. Germline V gene sequence: CDR1 SGHRS, CDR2 YFSETQ. DNA of the CDR3: TGCGCCAGCAGCTTTAGCGGGACGGGCAATGAGCAGTTCTTC. Translating gives CASSFSGTGNEQFF.

The gene calls are TRBV3-1 and TRBJ2-7; D remains ambiguous. Germline CDR1 reads LGHDT; CDR2 reads YNNKEL (reference sequence). This CDR3 is 15 amino acids long. V was trimmed by 4 bases and J by 6 bases, leaving 19 bases between them. CDR3 sequence: CASSPTRGNALEQYF. The CDR3, as DNA: TGTGCCAGCAGCCCCACGAGAGGCAACGCCCTCGAGCAGTACTTC.

There are many counts of this clonotype. This sequence joins TRBV12-3 or TRBV12-4 and TRBJ1-1, with unresolved D. The CDR3 is made up of 14 amino acids. V dropped 5 bases and J dropped 0 bases, with 10 bases sitting between them. The chain's CDR3 is CASSALRVNTEAFF. The CDR3 region has the DNA TGTGCCAGCAGTGCGTTACGGGTGAACACTGAAGCTTTCTTT.

This clonotype was recorded many times. The chain combines TRBV5-5 with TRBJ1-4, with TRBD1 matching 7 bases. Trimming cost V 4 bases and J 0 bases; bases outside gene matches: 6. Per germline, CDR1 SGHKS and CDR2 YYEKEE (reference sequence). CDR3 length: 16 residues. The CDR3 region is CASSRGTVATNEKLFF. CDR3 sequence (DNA): TGTGCCAGCAGCAGAGGGACAGTAGCAACTAATGAAAAACTGTTTTTT.

The sample holds many counts of this clonotype. This chain connects TRBV6-4 to TRBJ2-2; the D is unclear. Germline V lookup: CDR1 MRHNA, CDR2 SNTAGT. V lost 4 bases to trimming and J lost 2 bases, with 8 bases between them. This CDR3 contains 14 residues. CDR3 in amino acids: CASSALTNTGELFF. For the CDR3, the DNA is TGTGCCAGCAGTGCTCTCACAAACACCGGGGAGCTGTTTTTT.

This chain links TRBV27 with TRBJ2-7; the match to TRBD1 covers 9 bases. The V and J ends lost 3 bases and 3 bases, in that order; junction bases with no gene match: 6. Per the germline V gene, CDR1 is MNHEY and CDR2 is SMNVEV (reference sequence). The CDR3 is made up of 15 amino acids. The CDR3 loop is CASSFSDRGLYEQYF. CDR3 DNA sequence: TGTGCCAGCAGTTTTTCGGACAGGGGCCTCTACGAGCAGTACTTC.

This clonotype showed up many times. The rearrangement joins TRBV12-3 or TRBV12-4 to TRBJ1-1; D perhaps matches TRBD1 (5 bases). This CDR3 has 15 residues. V was clipped by 3 bases and J by 0 bases, with 11 bases between them. This CDR3 is CASSLSGTLNTEAFF. In DNA, the CDR3 is TGTGCCAGCAGTTTGAGCGGGACGCTGAACACTGAAGCTTTCTTT.

The chain uses TRBV6-1 and TRBJ2-7, with TRBD1 matching over 9 bases. The CDR3 has 15 amino acids. The V and J ends lost 2 bases and 1 base, in that order; junction bases with no gene match: 3. Per the germline V gene, CDR1 is MNHNS and CDR2 is SASEGT. Here the CDR3 reads CASSERTGESYEQYF. DNA for the CDR3: TGTGCCAGCAGTGAAAGGACAGGGGAGTCCTACGAGCAGTACTTC.

This clonotype has a count of ten or more. V usage is TRBV28 and J usage is TRBJ2-1; TRBD2 agrees at 8 bases. The CDR3 spans 17 residues. Germline trimming cut 3 bases from V and 3 bases from J; bases unmatched to any gene: 10. The germline V gene encodes CDR1 MDHEN and CDR2 SYDVKM. The CDR3 DNA follows: TGTGCCAGCAGTTTTCGGTGGGGACTAGGGGGCTACAATGAGCAGTTCTTC. Protein product: CASSFRWGLGGYNEQFF.

There are many counts of this clonotype. J is TRBJ2-7 and V is TRBV11-2; D is unresolved. Per germline, CDR1 SGHAT and CDR2 FQNNGV. Trimming took off 4 bases at V and 5 bases at J, with 9 bases between the two ends. The CDR3 length is 12 residues. CDR3 loop: CASSSQGNEQYF. CDR3 nucleotides: TGTGCCAGCAGCTCCCAAGGCAACGAGCAGTACTTC.

This clonotype appeared a few times. The chain joins TRBV7-9 to TRBJ2-5; TRBD1 or TRBD2 may be the D gene (6 bases each). CDR3 length: 16 amino acids. Germline-derived CDR1 and CDR2 are SEHNR and FQNEAQ (reference sequence). V lost 4 bases and J lost 2, with 17 bases in between. CDR3 region: CASSSPGGQQQETQYF. The CDR3 DNA sequence: TGTGCCAGCAGCTCCCCTGGGGGGCAGCAGCAAGAGACCCAGTACTTC.

This clonotype has a count of ten or more. The chain recombines TRBV20-1 with TRBJ1-5; maybe TRBD1 (6 bases). V was pared by 5 bases and J by 0 bases, with 20 bases between. The CDR3 loop spans 17 amino acids. CDR1 is DFQATT and CDR2 is SNEGSKA in the germline V gene (reference sequence). CDR3 region: CSASDLGGQYSNQPQHF. The CDR3 nucleotides read TGCAGTGCTTCCGATCTGGGGGGACAATATAGCAATCAGCCCCAGCATTTT.

This clonotype was recorded many times. V gene TRBV18 combines with J gene TRBJ2-7, with TRBD1 matching 10 bases. V lost 3 bases to trimming and J lost 3 bases; unmatched junction nucleotides: 8. Germline CDR1 is KGHSH and CDR2 is LQKENI. This CDR3 contains 16 residues. CDR3 in DNA: TGTGCCAGCTCACCCAGAGACGGGACAGGGGTCTACGAGCAGTACTTC. It translates to CASSPRDGTGVYEQYF.

This clonotype was picked up one time. This sequence joins TRBV5-6 and TRBJ2-1; a possible D gene is TRBD2 (6 bases). The CDR3 covers 15 residues. Germline values: CDR1 SGHDT, CDR2 YYEEEE. Between the trimmed V and J ends, which lost 2 bases and 6 bases, there was a span of 15 bases. CDR3 nucleotide sequence: TGTGCCAGCAGCTTTAGGACTAACGGGAGCAATGAGCAGTTCTTC. Protein product: CASSFRTNGSNEQFF.

This clonotype was counted at least ten times. The rearrangement uses TRBV10-3 and TRBJ2-7; D could derive from TRBD1 or TRBD2 (5 bases each). V was shortened by 0 bases and J by 3 bases, with 18 bases between the two germline ends. Germline values: CDR1 ENHRY, CDR2 SYGVKD. The CDR3 runs 17 residues. The CDR3 spells CAISESARDRGYYEQYF. As DNA, the CDR3 is TGTGCCATCAGTGAGTCGGCCAGGGACCGGGGCTACTACGAGCAGTACTTC.

There are a few counts of this clonotype. This chain uses TRBV7-9 with TRBJ1-3, with D uncertain. The CDR3 is made up of 13 amino acids. In germline, CDR1 is SEHNR, CDR2 FQNEAQ (reference sequence). V shed 5 bases and J shed 6 bases, with 11 bases lying between them. Here the CDR3 DNA reads TGTGCCAGCAGCATGGACGAGGAAAACACCATATATTTT. As protein: CASSMDEENTIYF.

At least ten counts were recorded for this clonotype. The rearrangement joins TRBV5-1 to TRBJ2-7; a possible D gene is TRBD1 (6 bases). The ends were cut back, 0 bases at V and 5 bases at J, with 12 bases in the middle. The germline gives CDR1 SGHRS, CDR2 YFSETQ. This CDR3 has 14 amino acids. The DNA of the CDR3 is TGCGCCAGCAGCTTGGCACAGGGTGGGCACGAGCAGTACTTC. The encoded protein is CASSLAQGGHEQYF.

This clonotype was detected a few times. The chain joins TRBV7-3 to TRBJ2-3; 7 bases match TRBD2. CDR3 length: 15 amino acids. V dropped 5 bases and J dropped 0; count of bases not matched to a gene: 5. The germline CDR1 and CDR2 sequences are SGHTA and FQGTGA. CDR3 bases: TGTGCCAGCAGCATCAGCGGGACTAGCACAGATACGCAGTATTTT. Encoded protein: CASSISGTSTDTQYF.